The next 22 T cell receptor beta chains were all read from a single sample in a study of blood T cells in healthy people across ages (dated by TCRdb to about 2015). The library was generated by 5' RACE. The instrument given in TCRdb is Illumina HiSeq 2500. A second PCR of about 6 to 11 cycles was run with a J-beta primer mix and a sample-barcoded 5' primer. TCRdb applied fastp at Q25 and MiXCR to the public reads, then kept only in-frame beta chains. Every CDR3 protein is listed once, alongside the most common genes and DNA of its rows. Within this sample are about 650,000 distinct CDR3 sequences, with roughly 32% of them counted one time only. The ten largest clonotypes hold approximately 15% of the sample. Sequenced input: blood. Receptors originate from a woman aged 80 or over in good health. Donor details come from another sample of the same person, matched by shared clones.

This clonotype was detected only a few times. The genes are TRBV5-1 and TRBJ1-1; a possible D gene is TRBD1 (6 bases). CDR1 is SGHRS and CDR2 is YFSETQ in the germline V gene. The CDR3 runs to 15 residues. Trimming removed 4 bases from V and 1 base from J, with 14 bases in between. CDR3 protein: CASSDPQGENTEAFF. The CDR3, as DNA: TGCGCCAGCAGCGACCCACAGGGCGAGAACACTGAAGCTTTCTTT. The variable domain in full, completed from reference TRBV5-1 and TRBJ1-1, reads KAGVTQTPRYLIKTRGQQVTLSCSPISGHRSVSWYQQTPGQGLQFLFEYFSETQRNKGNFPGRFSGRQFSNSRSEMNVSTLELGDSALYLCASSDPQGENTEAFFGQGTRLTVV.

CDR3 in amino acids: CASSYSSGVTEAFF. The CDR3 bases are TGTGCCAGCAGTTACTCATCAGGGGTGACTGAAGCTTTCTTT. The chain has TRBV6-6 and TRBJ1-1; possible D gene TRBD1, 6 bases. Deletions cut 0 bases from V and 5 bases from J, with 10 bases between. The CDR3 covers 14 residues. CDR1 and CDR2 from the germline V gene are MNHNY and SVGAGI (reference sequence).

The rearrangement joins TRBV6-5 to TRBJ2-3, with 10 bases lining up with TRBD2. J lost 2 bases, V lost 6 bases, and 5 bases had no gene match. This CDR3 has 15 amino acids. The germline gives CDR1 MNHEY, CDR2 SVGAGI. The CDR3 nucleotides are TGTGCCAGCAGCCCCGGACTAGCGGTCACAGATACGCAGTATTTT. Translating gives CASSPGLAVTDTQYF.

This clonotype was seen more than once but under ten times. J is TRBJ1-2 and V is TRBV14; D remains ambiguous. Germline V gene sequence: CDR1 SGHDN, CDR2 FVKESK. CDR3 length: 18 residues. V was cut by 1 base and J by 0 bases, with 18 bases left in between. The CDR3 DNA is TGTGCCAGCAGCCAAGTGGGTAAACAGCGCCCCTCTAACTATGGCTACACCTTC. Protein product: CASSQVGKQRPSNYGYTF.

A few counts support this clonotype. Possible read error: a much larger clone is one base away. V usage is TRBV13 and J usage is TRBJ2-5; D unclear. Germline CDR1 and CDR2: PRHDT and FYEKMQ (reference sequence). The CDR3 consists of 13 residues. The V end was cut by 3 bases, the J end by 11 bases, with 16 bases between. The CDR3 region is CASSFMASGEQYF. CDR3 DNA sequence: TGTGCCAGCAGCTTTATGGCTTCGGGTGAGCAGTACTTC. Together with reference TRBV13 and TRBJ2-5, the CDR3 gives the full variable domain: AAGVIQSPRHLIKEKRETATLKCYPIPRHDTVYWYQQGPGQDPQFLISFYEKMQSDKGSIPDRFSAQQFSDYHSELNMSSLELGDSALYFCASSFMASGEQYFGPGTRLLVL.

The chain couples TRBV9 to TRBJ1-6; 7 bases match TRBD1. Germline V gene lookup returns CDR1 SGDLS and CDR2 YYNGEE. The CDR3 loop spans 15 amino acids. Germline trimming cut 2 bases from V and 7 bases from J; bases unmatched to any gene: 6. CDR3 loop: CASSVGGQSNSPLHF. CDR3 bases: TGTGCCAGCAGCGTGGGGGGACAGTCAAATTCACCCCTCCACTTT.

This clonotype was detected ten times or more. The CDR3 protein is CASSLELGSGQETQYF. The CDR3 coding sequence is TGTGCCAGCAGCTTGGAGTTAGGAAGTGGACAAGAGACCCAGTACTTC. V and J are TRBV5-6 and TRBJ2-5; D is unclear. Trimming removed 0 bases at V and 2 bases at J, with 14 bases between. Germline CDR1 is SGHDT and CDR2 is YYEEEE. This CDR3 is 16 amino acids long.

The genes are TRBV7-6 and TRBJ2-2; 9 nucleotides agree with TRBD1. Trimming took 6 bases from V and 4 from J; bases not matched to a gene: 6. From germline, CDR1 is SGHVS and CDR2 FNYEAQ. The CDR3 spans 15 residues. CDR3 DNA sequence: TGTGCCAGCAGGGCCGGGACAGGGATCACCGGGGAGCTGTTTTTT. It specifies CASRAGTGITGELFF.

The chain employs TRBV5-5 and TRBJ2-1; 8 nucleotides line up with TRBD1. The CDR3 totals 16 residues. CDR1 SGHKS and CDR2 YYEKEE come from the germline V gene (reference sequence). With 3 bases clipped from V and 4 bases from J, the junction kept 9 bases outside the gene matches. The CDR3, as DNA: TGTGCCAGCAGCTCAAGGACAGGGCAACAATACAATGAGCAGTTCTTC. It translates to CASSSRTGQQYNEQFF.

This clonotype was found a few times. A read error is possible here, since a much larger clone lies one base away. The gene calls are TRBV29-1 and TRBJ1-2; no clear D gene. In germline, CDR1 is SQVTM, CDR2 ANQGSEA. This CDR3 spans 12 amino acids. The CDR3 DNA follows: TGCGGCGTTGGAGGAGATGGCTATGGCTACACCTTC. Amino acid sequence: CGVGGDGYGYTF.

V is TRBV12-3 or TRBV12-4 and J is TRBJ2-3; D ambiguous. The CDR3 sequence is 12 residues long. The V end was cut by 5 bases, the J end by 15 bases, with 18 bases between. As DNA, the CDR3 is TGTGCCAGCAGTGGCGAAGAAGATACGGAATATTTT. Protein product: CASSGEEDTEYF.

This clonotype has a count of ten or more. The chain carries TRBV4-1 and TRBJ1-5; possible D gene TRBD1, 6 bases. This CDR3 comprises 16 residues. Germline lookup yields CDR1 MGHRA and CDR2 YSYEKL. Between the trimmed V and J ends, which lost 4 bases and 3 bases, there was a span of 16 bases. The CDR3 bases are TGCGCCAGCAGCCTGACTTTACAGGGCCTCAATCAGCCCCAGCATTTT. Translated, it gives CASSLTLQGLNQPQHF.

This clonotype was seen many times. The rearrangement joins TRBV28 to TRBJ1-6; 8 positions agree with TRBD1. The CDR3 contains 15 residues. Unmatched junction bases numbered 7, after V lost 4 bases and J lost 8 bases. Germline-derived CDR1 and CDR2 are MDHEN and SYDVKM. CDR3 DNA: TGTGCCAGCAGTTCCGACAGGGGTTATGATTCACCCCTCCACTTT. Protein: CASSSDRGYDSPLHF.

V gene TRBV7-9 combines with J gene TRBJ2-5; either TRBD1 or TRBD2 may fit D (6 bases each). The germline CDR1 and CDR2 sequences are SEHNR and FQNEAQ (reference sequence). Trimming took 8 bases from V and 7 from J, leaving 23 bases between them. CDR3 length: 15 amino acids. CDR3 loop: CASAISSGAAGTQYF. The CDR3 DNA reads TGTGCCAGCGCCATCTCATCGGGGGCGGCTGGGACCCAGTACTTC.

This clonotype was seen more than once but under ten times. The rearrangement joins TRBV5-1 to TRBJ2-1; TRBD1 is a possible D gene (6 bases). The J call is in doubt because the DNA end fits TRBJ2-7 better. This CDR3 spans 15 amino acids. The germline V gene has CDR1 SGHRS and CDR2 YFSETQ. The CDR3 sequence: CASSLDRVGYNEQYF. DNA for the CDR3: TGCGCCAGCAGCTTGGACAGGGTTGGCTACAATGAGCAGTACTTC.

Only a few counts were recorded for this clonotype. The chain links TRBV30 to TRBJ2-2; 8 nucleotides line up with TRBD2. CDR3 length: 14 amino acids. The V gene end was trimmed by 0 bases and the J gene end by 4 bases; junction bases not matched to a gene: 1. Germline V CDR1 and CDR2: GTSNPN, SVGIG (reference sequence). The CDR3 nucleotides are TGTGCCTGGAGTGTCGGGGGGGCCACCGGGGAGCTGTTTTTT. Translation gives CAWSVGGATGELFF.

CDR3 loop: CASSPRDFLLGTDTQYF. For the CDR3, the DNA is TGTGCCAGCAGTCCTCGGGACTTTCTTCTCGGCACAGATACGCAGTATTTT. The V and J genes are TRBV28 and TRBJ2-3; possibly TRBD2 for D (6 bases). The CDR3 covers 17 residues. The V gene's germline CDR1 is MDHEN and CDR2 SYDVKM. V lost 5 bases to trimming and J lost 1 base, with 19 bases between them.

This clonotype came up many times. This chain connects TRBV6-1 to TRBJ2-5, with D uncertain. Germline CDR1 reads MNHNS; CDR2 reads SASEGT. This CDR3 region has 12 residues. The V and J ends lost 2 bases and 5 bases respectively, with 6 bases between them. The CDR3 is CASSEPWETQYF. CDR3 coding DNA: TGTGCCAGCAGTGAACCCTGGGAGACCCAGTACTTC.

J is TRBJ2-3 and V is TRBV20-1, with unresolved D. V lost 6 bases and J 2 bases, leaving 15 bases between the germline ends. CDR1 is DFQATT and CDR2 is SNEGSKA in the germline V gene (reference sequence). The CDR3 consists of 14 residues. CDR3 region: CSALLLTATDTQYF. The CDR3 DNA follows: TGCAGTGCCCTCCTGTTGACCGCCACAGATACGCAGTATTTT.

The chain uses TRBV10-3 and TRBJ1-1; 9 nucleotides line up with TRBD1. The CDR3 totals 16 residues. CDR1 and CDR2 (germline): ENHRY, SYGVKD. Losses at the gene ends were 3 bases for V and 8 bases for J; bases not matched to a gene: 13. This CDR3 reads CAISDLLPRDRVEAFF. DNA of the CDR3: TGTGCCATCAGTGATTTATTGCCCCGGGACAGGGTAGAAGCTTTCTTT.

The J gene is TRBJ2-3, the V gene TRBV20-1, with 10 bases fitting TRBD2. Per germline, CDR1 DFQATT and CDR2 SNEGSKA (reference sequence). After removal of 0 bases from V and 2 bases from J, the junction contained 5 bases not matched to a gene. The CDR3 is 16 residues long. CDR3 region: CSARDSLAGDTDTQYF. CDR3 in DNA: TGCAGTGCTAGAGATTCCCTAGCGGGAGACACAGATACGCAGTATTTT.

A single count supports this clonotype. This chain connects TRBV6-6 to TRBJ1-6, with 8 positions matching TRBD1. This CDR3 has 16 amino acids. The trim removed 5 bases at V and 5 bases at J, leaving 8 bases unmatched. Germline assignment: CDR1 MNHNY and CDR2 SVGAGI (reference sequence). The CDR3 sequence: CASSRRQGNNNSPLHF. The CDR3 coding sequence is TGTGCCAGCAGTCGCCGACAGGGGAATAATAATTCACCCCTCCACTTT.